The present TCR beta chain was sequenced within a study of beta chain features in type 1 diabetes. Since all of the isolated RNA was reverse transcribed, expressed TCRB transcripts were what got sequenced. Only in-frame clones appear in the TCRdb table, and some are missing; sequencing was by immunoSEQ multiplex PCR. The sample has 200,000 to 250,000 clones, approximately 10% seen once. This clone was seen a few times. This CDR3 has 15 amino acids. The germline V gene encodes CDR1 SGDLS and CDR2 YYNGEE. Trimming pared 2 bases from V and 2 bases from J, leaving 12 bases between. The chain couples TRBV9 to TRBJ2-3; the D gene is possibly TRBD2 (5 bases). The clonotype originates from a man between 18 and 29 years old in good health. The specimen was central memory CD4+ T cells from blood. The CDR3 reads CASSVSGVVTDTQYF. The CDR3 DNA follows: TGTGCCAGCAGCGTGTCCGGGGTGGTCACAGATACGCAGTATTTT.